Following are 29 T cell receptor beta chains from one sample sequenced in a study of T-cell reconstitution after alpha-beta-depleted transplantation in children. TCRbeta library preparation incorporated unique molecular identifiers. TCRdb reanalysed the PCR reads using MiXCR and keeps one entry per CDR3 protein. This sample yields around 300,000 distinct CDR3 sequences, of which 23% are seen a single time; approximately 10% belongs to the top ten. The sequenced sample was PBMCs, mostly from graft donor cells, obtained 180 days after TCRalphabeta/CD19-depleted stem cell transplant. These receptors all stem from a male patient between 10 and 17 years old who had a stem cell transplant for acute lymphoblastic leukemia, so the T cells may come from the graft donor.

V is TRBV4-1 and J is TRBJ1-2; possible D gene TRBD1, 6 bases. The CDR3 loop spans 15 amino acids. Germline values: CDR1 MGHRA, CDR2 YSYEKL. Trimming left V 2 bases short and J 1 base short, with 11 bases between. CDR3 sequence (DNA): TGCGCCAGCAGCCAATGGGCAGGGGATAACTATGGCTACACCTTC. It is translated as CASSQWAGDNYGYTF.

CDR3 DNA sequence: TGTGCCAGCAGTGAGAACGGGACGGGGCCGGATACGCAGTATTTT. Translated: CASSENGTGPDTQYF. The genes are TRBV6-4 and TRBJ2-3, with D tentatively TRBD1 or TRBD2 (5 bases each). V was cut by 3 bases and J by 6 bases, with 16 bases left in between. The CDR3 has 15 amino acids. In germline, CDR1 is MRHNA, CDR2 SNTAGT.

This clonotype turned up a few times. The CDR3 bases are TGTGCCACCAGCAGAGGGCAAACTAGCGGTTCCTACGAGCAGTACTTC. Its translation is CATSRGQTSGSYEQYF. The V call is TRBV15, the J call TRBJ2-7; 8 bases are a match to TRBD2. CDR3 length equals 16 residues. CDR1 LNHNV and CDR2 YYDKDF come from the germline V gene (reference sequence). V lost 1 base, J lost 1 base, and 6 bases stayed unmatched.

This sequence joins TRBV12-3 or TRBV12-4 and TRBJ1-5; TRBD1 is a possible D gene (5 bases). V lost 5 bases, J lost 7 bases, and 24 bases lay in between. The length of the CDR3 is 17 residues. The CDR3 protein is CASSPLKSGTLGQPQHF. The CDR3, as DNA: TGTGCCAGCAGTCCTCTGAAGTCCGGGACCCTAGGACAGCCCCAGCATTTT.

Written as DNA, the CDR3 is TGTGCCAGCAGCGCTATGAGGATAGGGGGGTTCTTC. As protein: CASSAMRIGGFF. This chain uses TRBV7-2 with TRBJ2-1, with D possibly being TRBD1 (6 bases). Between the trimmed V and J ends, which lost 5 bases and 15 bases, there was a span of 17 bases. Germline V lookup: CDR1 SGHTA, CDR2 FQGNSA. The CDR3 contains 12 residues.

V is TRBV7-2 and J is TRBJ1-2, with 10 bases lining up with TRBD1. CDR3 length equals 15 residues. With 6 bases clipped from V and 7 bases from J, the junction kept 11 bases outside the gene matches. CDR1 and CDR2 (germline): SGHTA, FQGNSA. The CDR3 loop is CASRAGTGVFGGYTF. The CDR3 coding sequence is TGTGCCAGCAGAGCCGGGACAGGGGTTTTCGGTGGCTACACCTTC. The full variable domain, rest sourced from reference TRBV7-2 and TRBJ1-2, is GAGVSQSPSNKVTEKGKDVELRCDPISGHTALYWYRQSLGQGLEFLIYFQGNSAPDKSGLPSDRFSAERTGGSVSTLTIQRTQQEDSAVYLCASRAGTGVFGGYTFGSGTRLTVV.

This clonotype has more than one count but fewer than ten. The V gene is TRBV5-5, the J gene TRBJ2-7; D is perhaps TRBD2 (6 bases). Germline V gene lookup returns CDR1 SGHKS and CDR2 YYEKEE (reference sequence). There are 15 residues in the CDR3. Trimming removed 4 bases from V and 4 bases from J, with 18 bases in between. The CDR3 region is CASSLVGAGIYEQYF. In DNA form, the CDR3 reads TGTGCCAGCAGCCTGGTGGGTGCGGGAATTTACGAGCAGTACTTC.

Turning to this clonotype: This CDR3 is missing its conserved last phenylalanine or tryptophan, likely due to a read error. The rearrangement joins TRBV5-1 to TRBJ2-7; D uncertain. CDR1 is SGHRS, CDR2 YFSETQ, per germline. The CDR3 contains 14 residues. The germline V and J ends were trimmed by 0 bases and 1 base, with 8 bases remaining between them. CDR3 in DNA: TGCGCCAGCAGCTTGGAACCAGGATCCTACGAGCAGTACCTC. Translating it yields CASSLEPGSYEQYL.

The gene calls are TRBV28 and TRBJ2-7; 13 positions match TRBD2. Germline CDR1 and CDR2: MDHEN and SYDVKM. The CDR3 contains 15 residues. Unmatched junction bases numbered 6, after V lost 5 bases and J lost 5 bases. CDR3 amino acids: CASSPGLAGVHEQYF. The CDR3 DNA reads as TGTGCCAGCAGTCCCGGACTAGCGGGAGTTCACGAGCAGTACTTC.

This chain uses TRBV9 with TRBJ2-5; 13 bases fit TRBD2. Germline V gene data show CDR1 as SGDLS and CDR2 as YYNGEE. There are 18 residues in the CDR3. Trimming removed 4 bases from V and 0 bases from J; junction bases left unmatched: 9. Written as DNA, the CDR3 is TGTGCCAGCAGCCTCCGGACTAGCGGGAGTTGGTACCAAGAGACCCAGTACTTC. Translating gives CASSLRTSGSWYQETQYF. Full variable domain (outside the CDR3, taken from reference TRBV9 and TRBJ2-5): DSGVTQTPKHLITATGQRVTLRCSPRSGDLSVYWYQQSLDQGLQFLIQYYNGEERAKGNILERFSAQQFPDLHSELNLSSLELGDSALYFCASSLRTSGSWYQETQYFGPGTRLLVL.

The chain recombines TRBV7-9 with TRBJ2-7, with 8 bases aligning to TRBD2. After removal of 3 bases from V and 7 bases from J, the junction contained 8 bases not matched to a gene. Germline V gene sequence: CDR1 SEHNR, CDR2 FQNEAQ (reference sequence). This CDR3 has 14 residues. As DNA, the CDR3 is TGTGCCAGCAGCTTGGGACTAGGCCTCGGGGAGCAGTACTTC. Its translation is CASSLGLGLGEQYF.

The chain has TRBV20-1 and TRBJ2-5; 8 nucleotides align to TRBD2. This CDR3 has 14 amino acids. Germline assignment: CDR1 DFQATT and CDR2 SNEGSKA (reference sequence). Trimming took 3 bases from V and 1 from J; bases not matched to a gene: 4. DNA for the CDR3: TGCAGTGCTAGGCTAGCGGGCCTCCAAGAGACCCAGTACTTC. It yields the protein CSARLAGLQETQYF.

This clonotype was picked up a small number of times. This rearrangement joins TRBV6-5 to TRBJ2-5; D not resolved. CDR1 is MNHEY and CDR2 is SVGAGI in the germline V gene. This CDR3 is built from 15 residues. The ends were cut back, 0 bases at V and 7 bases at J, with 15 bases in the middle. The CDR3 reads CASSYSTGLLRTQYF. The CDR3 nucleotides read TGTGCCAGCAGTTACTCGACCGGCTTATTACGGACCCAGTACTTC.

This chain uses TRBV5-4 with TRBJ1-2; D not certain. Deletions cut 0 bases from V and 4 bases from J, with 16 bases between. CDR3 length equals 16 residues. CDR1 is SGHNT, CDR2 YYREEE, per germline (reference sequence). Here the CDR3 DNA reads TGTGCCAGCAGCTTGGCCCGGGTCGCTCCTAGCTATGGCTACACCTTC. Protein sequence: CASSLARVAPSYGYTF.

The DNA for the CDR3 is TGTGCCAGCAGCTTACTAGCGAGGGAACGTCAGCAGTTCTTC. It encodes CASSLLARERQQFF. The chain combines TRBV7-8 with TRBJ2-1; D might be TRBD2 (6 bases). Per germline, CDR1 SGHVS and CDR2 FQNEAQ. V was trimmed by 2 bases and J by 11 bases, leaving 16 bases between them. There are 14 residues in the CDR3.

This clonotype has more than one count but fewer than ten. This CDR3 is CASSSGRPPYEQYF. CDR3 in DNA: TGCGCCAGCAGCTCGGGGAGGCCCCCCTACGAGCAGTACTTC. The V and J genes are TRBV5-1 and TRBJ2-7; D might be TRBD2 (6 bases). CDR3 size: 14 residues. The V and J ends lost 3 bases and 2 bases respectively, with 12 bases between them. Germline assignment: CDR1 SGHRS and CDR2 YFSETQ.

The chain joins TRBV2 to TRBJ2-7, with D possibly TRBD2 on 5 matching bases. The CDR3 runs 12 residues. The germline gives CDR1 SNHLY, CDR2 FYNNEI. The V gene lost 4 bases and the J gene lost 2 bases, with 6 bases spanning the gap. As DNA, the CDR3 is TGTGCCAGCAGTGTGGAGGCCTACGAGCAGTACTTC. It specifies CASSVEAYEQYF. Full variable domain (remainder filled in from reference TRBV2 and TRBJ2-7): EPEVTQTPSHQVTQMGQEVILRCVPISNHLYFYWYRQILGQKVEFLVSFYNNEISEKSEIFDDQFSVERPDGSNFTLKIRSTKLEDSAMYFCASSVEAYEQYFGPGTRLTVT.

In its sample, this clonotype was seen a few times. This chain uses TRBV9 with TRBJ2-3; D remains ambiguous. Trimming shortened V by 1 base and J by 2 bases, and 8 bases separated the two germline ends. The germline gives CDR1 SGDLS, CDR2 YYNGEE. This CDR3 has 14 amino acids. The CDR3 coding sequence is TGTGCCAGCAGCGTAAGGTCAGCCACAGATACGCAGTATTTT. It codes for CASSVRSATDTQYF. Using reference TRBV9 and TRBJ2-3 for the parts outside the CDR3, the full variable domain is DSGVTQTPKHLITATGQRVTLRCSPRSGDLSVYWYQQSLDQGLQFLIQYYNGEERAKGNILERFSAQQFPDLHSELNLSSLELGDSALYFCASSVRSATDTQYFGPGTRLTVL.

The chain joins TRBV5-1 to TRBJ2-3; TRBD1 agrees at 12 bases. The CDR3 is 15 residues long. The V segment lost 4 bases and the J segment 12 bases; nucleotides outside the gene matches: 12. Looked up from germline, CDR1 is SGHRS and CDR2 is YFSETQ. CDR3 DNA: TGCGCCAGCAGCCCGGGACAGGGGGCTTTGCACCCACAGTATTTT. This translates into CASSPGQGALHPQYF.

V is TRBV18 and J is TRBJ1-5; TRBD1 might be the D (5 bases). In germline, CDR1 is KGHSH, CDR2 LQKENI. The CDR3 loop spans 20 amino acids. Deletions cut 3 bases from V and 2 bases from J, with 26 bases between. The CDR3 nucleotides read TGTGCCAGCTCACCTACCTCAATTTCATGGGACCGACCGGGCAATCAGCCCCAGCATTTT. This codes for CASSPTSISWDRPGNQPQHF.

This rearrangement joins TRBV9 to TRBJ2-5, with TRBD2 identical over 9 bases. CDR1 and CDR2 from the germline V gene are SGDLS and YYNGEE. J was trimmed by 5 bases and V by 2 bases; bases with no gene match: 7. The CDR3 is 15 amino acids. The CDR3 region is CASSVSASGKETQYF. The DNA for the CDR3 is TGTGCCAGCAGCGTTTCGGCTAGCGGGAAGGAGACCCAGTACTTC.

This clonotype turned up a few times. The chain carries TRBV20-1 and TRBJ2-5; D may be TRBD2 (7 bases). V lost 6 bases, J lost 5 bases, and 16 bases lay in between. The CDR3 sequence is 13 residues long. CDR1 is DFQATT, CDR2 SNEGSKA, per germline (reference sequence). For the CDR3, the DNA is TGCAGTGCCGGCCCGGGGGGCAGGGAGACCCAGTACTTC. Translating gives CSAGPGGRETQYF.

The sample holds a few counts of this clonotype. The junction shows a germline mismatch at one end, possibly a read error. The gene calls are TRBV5-6 and TRBJ2-1; maybe TRBD2 (6 bases). The CDR3 is 12 residues long. Germline V gene lookup returns CDR1 SGHDT and CDR2 YYEEEE. The CDR3 nucleotides read TGTGCCAGCAGCATGGCCGGGACTGTGAGGATCTTC. It codes for CASSMAGTVRIF.

This clonotype was seen more than once but under ten times. V and J are TRBV29-1 and TRBJ1-1; D uncertain. The CDR3 runs to 10 residues. Trimming removed 5 bases at V and 10 bases at J, with 11 bases between. CDR1 is SQVTM and CDR2 is ANQGSEA in the germline V gene. The DNA of the CDR3 is TGCAGCGTTCCCCCCTCAGGAGCTTTCTTT. This encodes CSVPPSGAFF.

This clonotype was recorded a few times. The chain has TRBV28 and TRBJ2-3; D is unresolved. Germline values: CDR1 MDHEN, CDR2 SYDVKM. This CDR3 contains 12 residues. Trimming removed 2 bases from V and 7 bases from J, with 7 bases in between. CDR3 loop: CASSLNRYTQYF. The DNA for the CDR3 is TGTGCCAGCAGTTTAAATCGATATACGCAGTATTTT.

This clonotype was recorded a few times. This chain uses TRBV3-1 with TRBJ1-4; D may be TRBD1 (5 bases). The CDR3 is 13 amino acids. Germline values: CDR1 LGHDT, CDR2 YNNKEL (reference sequence). Trimming removed 2 bases at V and 8 bases at J, with 9 bases between. CDR3 residues: CASSQLRDEKLFF. The CDR3, as DNA: TGTGCCAGCAGCCAACTTAGGGACGAAAAACTGTTTTTT.

The chain is built from TRBV6-1 and TRBJ2-1, with no clear D. There are 15 residues in the CDR3. Between the trimmed V and J ends, which lost 8 bases and 0 bases, there was a span of 14 bases. Germline V gene lookup returns CDR1 MNHNS and CDR2 SASEGT. The CDR3 coding sequence is TGTGCCAGCTCCATAGCCCTTTCCTCCTACAATGAGCAGTTCTTC. This codes for CASSIALSSYNEQFF.

The chain carries TRBV7-6 and TRBJ2-2; 13 bases line up with TRBD2. There are 16 residues in the CDR3. The V segment lost 5 bases and the J segment 4 bases; nucleotides outside the gene matches: 4. Germline CDR1 is SGHVS and CDR2 is FNYEAQ. CDR3 in amino acids: CASSARLAGGTGELFF. DNA for the CDR3: TGTGCCAGCAGCGCAAGACTAGCGGGGGGCACCGGGGAGCTGTTTTTT.

This clonotype was detected many times. V and J are TRBV7-6 and TRBJ2-1, with D unclear. With 5 bases removed from V and 6 bases from J, the gap between germline ends came to 14 bases. CDR1 is SGHVS and CDR2 is FNYEAQ in the germline V gene. The CDR3 is made up of 14 amino acids. CDR3 nucleotide sequence: TGTGCCAGCAGCGGGTACGAGGACCCCAATGAGCAGTTCTTC. Protein: CASSGYEDPNEQFF.